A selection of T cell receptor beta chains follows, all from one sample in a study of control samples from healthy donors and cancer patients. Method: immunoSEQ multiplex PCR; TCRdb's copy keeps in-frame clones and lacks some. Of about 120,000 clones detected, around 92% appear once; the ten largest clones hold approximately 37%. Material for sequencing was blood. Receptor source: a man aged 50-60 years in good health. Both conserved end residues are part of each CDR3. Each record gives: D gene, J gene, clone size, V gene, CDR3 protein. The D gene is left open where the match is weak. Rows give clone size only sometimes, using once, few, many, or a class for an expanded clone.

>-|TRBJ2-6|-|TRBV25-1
CLIQESSSGANVLTF
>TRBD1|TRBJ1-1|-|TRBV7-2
CASSFDRGNTEAFF
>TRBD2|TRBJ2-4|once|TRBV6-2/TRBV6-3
CASSKTSGDKNIQYF
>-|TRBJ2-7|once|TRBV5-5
CASSLQGYEQYF
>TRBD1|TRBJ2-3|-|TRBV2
CASSGQGGSDTQYF
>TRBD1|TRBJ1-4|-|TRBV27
CASSFYRKQGDEKLFF
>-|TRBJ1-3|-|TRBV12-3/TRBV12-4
CASSSTGNTIYF
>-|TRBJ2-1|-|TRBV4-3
CASSQESQEPYNEQFF
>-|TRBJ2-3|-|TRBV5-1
CASSLAGHGDTQYF
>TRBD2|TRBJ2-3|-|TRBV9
CASSVQLAGATDTQYF
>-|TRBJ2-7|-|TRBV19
CASSIAVHYEQYF
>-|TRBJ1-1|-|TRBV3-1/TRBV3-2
CASSHAGRTEAFF
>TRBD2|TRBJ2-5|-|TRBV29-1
CSVELPLKRGPEETQYF
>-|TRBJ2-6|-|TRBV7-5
CARSCLPGQGARVLTF
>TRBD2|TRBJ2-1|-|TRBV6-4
CASRGTSGGADEQFF
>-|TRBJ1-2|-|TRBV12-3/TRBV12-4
CASSLGGGYGYTF
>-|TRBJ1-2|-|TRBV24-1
CATSDFTASYGYTF
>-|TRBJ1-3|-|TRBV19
CASSITGSAIYF
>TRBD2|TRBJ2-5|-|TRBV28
CASSPTPRLAGTQETQYF
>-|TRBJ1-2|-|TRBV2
CAMTGVAHSNYGYTF
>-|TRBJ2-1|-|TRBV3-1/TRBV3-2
CASSQVNNEQFF
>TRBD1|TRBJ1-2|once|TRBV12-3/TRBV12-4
CASSLQGSYGYTF
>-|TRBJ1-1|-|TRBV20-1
CSASRNTEAFF